This T cell receptor (beta chain) was retrieved from a study of response to subunit inactivated influenza vaccine. Study findings and constraints: Authors suggested each seasonal flu vaccination may recruit only limited numbers of new T cells.

Note on this clonotype: Its antigen is currently unknown.

The CDR3 length is 14 residues. CDR1 is SGHAT, CDR2 FQNNGV, per germline. Trimming left V 3 bases short and J 2 bases short, with 10 bases between. In TCRdb, the RT-PCR reads were re-called with MiXCR into one record per CDR3 protein. This table has a few hundred thousand distinct CDR3 sequences, about 14% appearing once. The input for sequencing was PBMCs from blood, taken 12 days after vaccination. The chain uses TRBV11-2 and TRBJ2-5; TRBD1 or TRBD2 may be the D gene (5 bases each). This receptor was identified in a man aged 50-59 years who received an inactivated influenza vaccine. The CDR3: CASSFPWGQETQYF. CDR3 in DNA: TGTGCCAGCAGCTTCCCTTGGGGGCAAGAGACCCAGTACTTC.